This entry concerns a single T cell receptor beta chain. Assay used: immunoSEQ multiplex PCR; TCRdb lists only in-frame clones, some missing. The sample holds under 65,000 clones; approximately 90% are singletons and the top ten take approximately 1.3%. These data belong to a study of blood T cell repertoires in COVID-19. Germline CDR1 is MNHEY and CDR2 is SVGAGI. CDR3 length equals 15 residues. Trimming stripped 5 bases from V and 0 bases from J, with 10 bases between. Sample: peripheral blood. The sequence derives from a man in his 60s with acute or convalescent COVID-19. The chain carries TRBV6-5 and TRBJ2-2; D not resolved. Here the CDR3 reads CASSPLTSNTGELFF. The DNA for the CDR3 is TGTGCCAGCAGTCCCCTCACTTCGAACACCGGGGAGCTGTTTTTT.